The 26 T cell receptor beta chains presented below share a single source sample, sequenced in a study of technical replicates of blood from a few donors. Using immunoSEQ multiplex PCR, the repertoire was profiled, and TCRdb retains in-frame clones only, with some absent. The table shows tens of thousands of clones, with roughly 86% occurring only once. The sequenced sample consisted of PBMCs. Source of these receptors: a human donor in good health. Some clones in this sample may be carry-over from other donors' samples.

V usage is TRBV19 and J usage is TRBJ1-5, with a weak D call TRBD1 (5 bases). Trimming removed 0 bases from V and 5 bases from J, with 14 bases in between. From germline, CDR1 is LNHDA and CDR2 SQIVND (reference sequence). The CDR3 length is 16 residues. This chain's CDR3 is CASSIDLQAGYQPQHF. In nucleotides, the CDR3 is TGTGCCAGTAGTATAGATCTACAGGCAGGGTATCAGCCCCAGCATTTT.

The rearrangement joins TRBV9 to TRBJ2-3, with D possibly being TRBD2 (5 bases). The CDR3 contains 17 residues. With 0 bases removed from V and 2 bases from J, the gap between germline ends came to 16 bases. Germline loops: CDR1 SGDLS, CDR2 YYNGEE. CDR3 sequence (DNA): TGTGCCAGCAGCGTAGACGACGGCGGGCGGAACACAGATACGCAGTATTTT. Protein: CASSVDDGGRNTDTQYF.

This sequence joins TRBV30 and TRBJ1-5; D is unclear. Germline lookup yields CDR1 GTSNPN and CDR2 SVGIG (reference sequence). Trimming left V 1 base short and J 2 bases short, with 6 bases between. The CDR3 loop spans 13 amino acids. The CDR3 spells CAWSEGGNQPQHF. CDR3 nucleotide sequence: TGTGCCTGGAGTGAAGGAGGCAATCAGCCCCAGCATTTT.

V and J are TRBV23-1 and TRBJ2-1, with 7 bases matching TRBD2. TRBV23-1 is an open reading frame, and its role is uncertain. V lost 0 bases to trimming and J lost 13 bases; unmatched junction nucleotides: 6. The CDR3 extends over 13 amino acids. CDR3 nucleotide sequence: TGCGCCAGCAGTCAATCCGCGGGAGACTTACAGTTCTTC. This translates into CASSQSAGDLQFF.

The CDR3 protein is CASSLGQNSYEQYF. The CDR3, as DNA: TGCGCCAGCAGCCTCGGACAAAACTCCTACGAGCAGTACTTC. This rearrangement joins TRBV5-1 to TRBJ2-7; perhaps TRBD1 as D (5 bases). There are 14 residues in the CDR3. Between the trimmed V and J ends, which lost 4 bases and 0 bases, there was a span of 11 bases. The germline V gene has CDR1 SGHRS and CDR2 YFSETQ.

This chain uses TRBV6-5 with TRBJ2-7, with 13 bases identical to TRBD2. The V segment lost 4 bases and the J segment 6 bases; nucleotides outside the gene matches: 9. This CDR3 contains 16 residues. Germline values: CDR1 MNHEY, CDR2 SVGAGI. The CDR3 reads CASSSLAGGPDGEQYF. For the CDR3, the DNA is TGTGCCAGCAGTTCACTAGCGGGGGGGCCTGACGGCGAGCAGTACTTC.

This clone was counted between two and nine times. The chain recombines TRBV18 with TRBJ1-1, with TRBD1 matching 7 bases. Trimming at V came to 0 bases and at J to 4 bases, leaving 5 bases not matched to a gene. CDR3 length equals 15 residues. CDR1 and CDR2 (germline): KGHSH, LQKENI. The CDR3 region has the DNA TGTGCCAGCTCACCACCTAAGGGGGCAGTCACTGAAGCTTTCTTT. Protein product: CASSPPKGAVTEAFF. The full variable domain, in which reference TRBV18 and TRBJ1-1 provide the parts outside the CDR3, is NAGVMQNPRHLVRRRGQEARLRCSPMKGHSHVYWYRQLPEEGLKFMVYLQKENIIDESGMPKERFSAEFPKEGPSILRIQQVVRGDSAAYFCASSPPKGAVTEAFFGQGTRLTVV.

This chain connects TRBV12-5 to TRBJ1-1; D perhaps matches TRBD1 (5 bases). The CDR3 loop spans 14 amino acids. V was cut by 5 bases and J by 1 base, with 11 bases left in between. The germline V gene has CDR1 LGHNT and CDR2 FRNRAP. The DNA of the CDR3 is TGTGCTAGTGGTCCCTTCGGGGGGAACACTGAAGCTTTCTTT. It specifies CASGPFGGNTEAFF.

This chain links TRBV7-2 with TRBJ2-7; TRBD1 aligns across 7 bases. The germline CDR1 and CDR2 sequences are SGHTA and FQGNSA. J gave up 7 bases and V 1 base, and 10 bases lay outside the gene matches. This CDR3 has 15 amino acids. The CDR3 reads CASSLVGTVQFEQYF. The CDR3 nucleotides read TGTGCCAGCAGCTTAGTAGGGACAGTCCAGTTTGAGCAGTACTTC.

This clone was seen once. The germline gene is not matched at one end of the junction; a read error may be the cause. This chain connects TRBV2 to TRBJ2-7, with D unclear. The CDR3 consists of 12 residues. Germline V gene sequence: CDR1 SNHLY, CDR2 FYNNEI. DNA of the CDR3: TGTGCCAGCAATGAAGGAGTATACGAGCAGTACTTC. It codes for CASNEGVYEQYF.

This rearrangement joins TRBV18 to TRBJ2-3; D might be TRBD1 (6 bases). Germline loops: CDR1 KGHSH, CDR2 LQKENI. The CDR3 runs to 16 residues. V was shortened by 4 bases and J by 0 bases, with 14 bases between the two germline ends. The CDR3 spells CASSLRTDSSTDTQYF. The CDR3 DNA reads as TGTGCCAGCTCACTACGGACAGATTCTAGCACAGATACGCAGTATTTT. The entire variable domain, with the rest obtained from reference TRBV18 and TRBJ2-3, is as follows: NAGVMQNPRHLVRRRGQEARLRCSPMKGHSHVYWYRQLPEEGLKFMVYLQKENIIDESGMPKERFSAEFPKEGPSILRIQQVVRGDSAAYFCASSLRTDSSTDTQYFGPGTRLTVL.

CDR3 nucleotides: TGTGCCAGCAGTGAACGTGGACAGGCTAATGAAAAACTGTTTTTT. Residues: CASSERGQANEKLFF. The V call is TRBV25-1, the J call TRBJ1-4; TRBD1 matches at 7 bases. CDR3 length: 15 residues. The germline V gene encodes CDR1 MGHDK and CDR2 SYGVNS. V trimming: 2 bases; J trimming: 3 bases; junction bases outside the gene matches: 3. The full variable domain, rest sourced from reference TRBV25-1 and TRBJ1-4, is EADIYQTPRYLVIGTGKKITLECSQTMGHDKMYWYQQDPGMELHLIHYSYGVNSTEKGDLSSESTVSRIRTEHFPLTLESARPSHTSQYLCASSERGQANEKLFFGSGTQLSVL.

The chain couples TRBV7-3 to TRBJ2-2; 10 bases agree with TRBD2. Germline loops: CDR1 SGHTA, CDR2 FQGTGA. The J segment lost 0 bases and the V segment lost 5 bases, leaving 9 bases of the junction unmatched. The length of the CDR3 is 18 residues. CDR3 in DNA: TGTGCCAGCAGCCCCCGTTTAGCGGGGGGCTCGAACACCGGGGAGCTGTTTTTT. The encoded protein is CASSPRLAGGSNTGELFF.

The chain couples TRBV28 to TRBJ2-7; perhaps TRBD1 as D (6 bases). Trimming stripped 7 bases from V and 2 bases from J, with 18 bases between. In germline, CDR1 is MDHEN, CDR2 SYDVKM. The CDR3 runs 15 residues. CDR3 sequence: CASKMDSGKAYEQYF. In nucleotides, the CDR3 is TGTGCCAGCAAGATGGACAGTGGGAAAGCCTACGAGCAGTACTTC.

The chain uses TRBV7-2 and TRBJ2-7; no clear D. Trimming took off 4 bases at V and 3 bases at J, with 4 bases between the two ends. This CDR3 is 11 amino acids long. Looked up from germline, CDR1 is SGHTA and CDR2 is FQGNSA. The CDR3 reads CASSSHYEQYF. Here the CDR3 DNA reads TGTGCCAGCAGCTCCCACTACGAGCAGTACTTC.

The rearrangement joins TRBV7-3 to TRBJ2-2; D call uncertain. The CDR3 runs 14 residues. CDR1 is SGHTA and CDR2 is FQGTGA in the germline V gene. With 5 bases removed from V and 1 base from J, the gap between germline ends came to 8 bases. The CDR3 nucleotides are TGTGCCAGCAGCCCATCGGGGAACACCGGGGAGCTGTTTTTT. Translating it yields CASSPSGNTGELFF.

The rearrangement joins TRBV6-5 to TRBJ1-1; 7 nucleotides line up with TRBD1. There are 15 residues in the CDR3. Germline CDR1 MNHEY, CDR2 SVGAGI. V lost 6 bases to trimming and J lost 10 bases; unmatched junction nucleotides: 17. The DNA for the CDR3 is TGTGCCAGCAGACCTCCGTTTGAGTTTTACAGGGGAGCTTTCTTT. Its protein product is CASRPPFEFYRGAFF.

V is TRBV11-2 and J is TRBJ2-7, with 7 bases that match TRBD2. Trimming cost V 6 bases and J 0 bases; bases outside gene matches: 14. Germline loops: CDR1 SGHAT, CDR2 FQNNGV. The CDR3 is 17 residues long. Here the CDR3 reads CASRFSRGEGHSYEQYF. In DNA, the CDR3 is TGTGCCAGCAGATTTTCACGAGGGGAGGGCCACTCCTACGAGCAGTACTTC.

V is TRBV2 and J is TRBJ1-1; D uncertain. Germline V lookup: CDR1 SNHLY, CDR2 FYNNEI. V was shortened by 3 bases and J by 4 bases, with 9 bases between the two germline ends. This CDR3 contains 13 residues. CDR3 region: CASSEEGSTEAFF. CDR3 nucleotides: TGTGCCAGCAGTGAGGAGGGCAGCACTGAAGCTTTCTTT.

The gene calls are TRBV7-9 and TRBJ1-2, with 11 bases lining up with TRBD1. CDR1 SEHNR and CDR2 FQNEAQ come from the germline V gene (reference sequence). After removal of 5 bases from V and 4 bases from J, the junction contained 6 bases not matched to a gene. The CDR3 consists of 15 residues. CDR3 DNA: TGTGCCAGCAGCGGATGGACAGGGGGCGGCTATGGCTACACCTTC. Translation gives CASSGWTGGGYGYTF.

The rearrangement uses TRBV7-9 and TRBJ1-5; possible D gene TRBD1, 5 bases. The CDR3 is made up of 15 amino acids. Trimming removed 5 bases from V and 4 bases from J, with 15 bases in between. The germline gives CDR1 SEHNR, CDR2 FQNEAQ (reference sequence). Written as DNA, the CDR3 is TGTGCCAGCAGCCCGCGAGGAGGGGCTAATCAGCCCCAGCATTTT. It encodes CASSPRGGANQPQHF. The whole variable domain, remainder taken from reference TRBV7-9 and TRBJ1-5, is DTGVSQNPRHKITKRGQNVTFRCDPISEHNRLYWYRQTLGQGPEFLTYFQNEAQLEKSRLLSDRFSAERPKGSFSTLEIQRTEQGDSAMYLCASSPRGGANQPQHFGDGTRLSIL.

The V call is TRBV12-5, the J call TRBJ1-5, with 8 positions matching TRBD1. CDR1 and CDR2 from the germline V gene are LGHNT and FRNRAP. V shed 6 bases and J 8 bases; nucleotides not matched to a gene: 12. The CDR3 is made up of 15 amino acids. CDR3 region: CASGGDRGRAEPQHF. The CDR3 DNA reads as TGTGCTAGTGGCGGAGACAGGGGCCGGGCGGAGCCCCAGCATTTT.

This chain links TRBV14 with TRBJ2-1, with 12 nucleotides matching TRBD2. The trim removed 5 bases at V and 9 bases at J, leaving 8 bases unmatched. The length of the CDR3 is 15 residues. The germline V gene encodes CDR1 SGHDN and CDR2 FVKESK. CDR3 sequence: CASSKRLAGEGEQFF. For the CDR3, the DNA is TGTGCCAGCAGCAAACGACTAGCGGGAGAAGGTGAGCAGTTCTTC.

V is TRBV2 and J is TRBJ2-3; TRBD2 aligns across 9 bases. Germline V gives CDR1 SNHLY, CDR2 FYNNEI. The V gene end was trimmed by 0 bases and the J gene end by 3 bases; junction bases not matched to a gene: 13. CDR3 size: 19 residues. DNA for the CDR3: TGTGCCAGCAGTGAAGCGCTTATTTATAGCGGGAGAGAGACAGATACGCAGTATTTT. This sequence encodes CASSEALIYSGRETDTQYF. The variable domain in full, with the rest retrieved from reference TRBV2 and TRBJ2-3, is EPEVTQTPSHQVTQMGQEVILRCVPISNHLYFYWYRQILGQKVEFLVSFYNNEISEKSEIFDDQFSVERPDGSNFTLKIRSTKLEDSAMYFCASSEALIYSGRETDTQYFGPGTRLTVL.

The chain links TRBV7-9 to TRBJ1-1; unclear D gene. The ends were cut back, 5 bases at V and 5 bases at J, with 15 bases in the middle. CDR1 is SEHNR and CDR2 is FQNEAQ in the germline V gene (reference sequence). The CDR3 has 14 residues. In DNA, the CDR3 is TGTGCCAGCAGCCTTTTAGAGGGAGGGACTGAAGCTTTCTTT. This sequence encodes CASSLLEGGTEAFF.

The genes are TRBV27 and TRBJ2-1, with TRBD2 matching over 11 bases. Per germline, CDR1 MNHEY and CDR2 SMNVEV (reference sequence). The CDR3 length is 15 residues. Losses at the gene ends were 10 bases for V and 6 bases for J; bases not matched to a gene: 11. CDR3 sequence reads: CATRPTGLAVNEQFF. CDR3 nucleotide sequence: TGTGCCACGCGTCCTACGGGACTAGCGGTCAATGAGCAGTTCTTC.